This TCR beta chain was sequenced during a study of vaccination effects on CD4 cells after COVID-19 (dated by TCRdb to between 2021 and 2024). A note on the overall study: Post-vaccine samples across the study were collected a median of 72 days after the second dose, with a range of 14 to 241. SARS-CoV-2 spike-specific CD4+ TCR repertoires from before and after mRNA vaccination were compared in COVID-19 convalescent patients and in infection-naive vaccine recipients. A total of ten to eleven COVID-19 convalescent patients and a few SARS-CoV-2-naive healthy vaccine recipients were included in the full study. Cultures from other donors in the study were sequenced using the Oncomine TCR Beta short-read assay on an Illumina iSeq 100.

Receptors were amplified or captured by the immunoSEQ multiplex PCR assay. DNA from the cultured, isolated CD4+ T cells was subjected to TCR beta CDR3 sequencing. In the original analysis: Non-productive TCR sequences were removed, reads were trimmed to the CDR3 region, and CDR3s of at least 7 amino acids were retained. Antigen-specific clonotypes were identified using the MANAFEST web app by comparison of expansion in peptide wells against reference cultures. For clones to be considered positive, expansion at FDR<0.05 versus reference and all other wells, an odds ratio above 5, and a frequency above 0.1% in two replicate wells were required. Clonotypes significantly expanded in SARS-CoV-2 spike wells and in at least one common cold coronavirus spike condition were defined as cross-reactive. Using the stringdist R package, CDR3 similarity was measured by Levenshtein distance, and unrooted trees were constructed with ape in R 3.6.1. TCRdb obtained this table from immuneACCESS and retained in-frame rearrangements with V and J assigned. These tables miss some clones; where compared with another copy, unresolved V genes account for less than half of the shortfall, and the remainder is unexplained. Clonal size and the V and J genes are those of that table, whereas D and trimming came from the DNA. Within this sample are 75,000 to 100,000 clones, with roughly 80% of them counted one time only. Of the sample, 0.85% to 1.2% falls within the top ten clones.

In the ViraFEST assay, PBMC were stimulated with viral peptide pools, and antigen-specific CD4+ T cell clonotypes were then identified by expansion using TCR sequencing. After 10 to 11 days of culture, CD4+ T cells were isolated with the EasySep CD4+ T cell isolation kit. Participants received two doses of either the BNT162b2 or the mRNA-1273 mRNA SARS-CoV-2 vaccine. None of the healthy vaccine recipients had a prior SARS-CoV-2 infection, which was confirmed by nucleocapsid antibody tests that came back negative both before and after vaccination. Approximately 2 million PBMC per well were cultured in IMDM with 5% human AB serum, 9 to 10 IU/ml IL-2 and gentamicin, plus 10 ug/ml peptides. Half of the culture medium was replaced with fresh IL-2-containing medium on days 3 and 7. Unless noted otherwise, every peptide stimulation condition was cultured in triplicate wells. Using Ficoll-Paque Plus gradient centrifugation, PBMC were separated from whole blood and then either used fresh or cryopreserved at -140C. The overlapping peptide pools covered the spike proteins of SARS-CoV-2 and of the common cold coronaviruses HCoV-NL63, HCoV-OC43 and HCoV-229E. Genomic DNA was extracted from cultured CD4+ T cells with the QIAamp micro DNA kit.

The V end loses 8 bases and the J end loses 8 bases, and a stretch of 16 bases separates them. Taken from cysteine to phenylalanine, the CDR3 has 13 residues. Here the CDR3 DNA is all that survives: 39 bases in frame from base 1. What the authors observed across the whole study: Marked clonal contraction was observed in both infection-induced and vaccine-induced clones at late post-vaccination timepoints, consistent with waning T cell responses. In healthy vaccine recipients, vaccine-induced clones were almost all SARS-CoV-2 mono-reactive, with only 1 of 255 being cross-reactive with common cold coronaviruses. The study was limited by a small number of convalescent patients, and early post-infection timepoints were lacking.

As to this clone: There is no known antigen for this receptor. The input lacks base qualities; no much larger clone sits a single base away.

The rearranged segments are TRBV12-3 or TRBV12-4 and TRBJ2-4, and perhaps TRBD1 as D gene, on 6 matching bases. Sequencing used CD4+ T cells from PBMCs cultured with HCoV-OC43 spike peptides, obtained after COVID-19 vaccination. Reading the label with the study, this specimen's cell subset or site is: HCoV-OC43 spike overlapping peptide pool stimulation. This clonotype originated in a human donor who received a COVID-19 vaccine. The CDR3 reads CASLRGTGHIQYF. The DNA sequence is given as TGTGCCAGCCTTCGTGGCACAGGGCACATTCAGTACTTC.